Sequencing of this T cell receptor (beta chain) was carried out in a study of identical twins. This clonotype was picked up a small number of times. Via MiXCR, TCRdb re-called the 5' RACE reads, giving one row per CDR3 protein. The profile shows under 250,000 distinct CDR3 sequences, roughly 13% of them singletons. This CDR3 has 15 amino acids. V lost 3 bases to trimming and J lost 2 bases, with 14 bases between them. This sample was also put to use in a study of yellow fever vaccine responses in identical twins.

This chain links TRBV12-3 or TRBV12-4 with TRBJ2-7; tentatively, D is TRBD1 or TRBD2 (5 bases each). This clonotype was obtained from a woman in her late teens or twenties in good health. The sequencing input was memory (CD45RO+) T cells sorted from blood. CDR3 nucleotides: TGTGCCAGCAGTTTTAGAGGGACGATTGCCTACGAGCAGTACTTC. Protein sequence: CASSFRGTIAYEQYF.